The source of this T cell receptor beta chain is a study of blood T cell repertoires in COVID-19. Study at large: Acute and convalescent COVID-19 specimens originated in the United States, Italy and Spain. Sources were T cells, B-cell-depleted T cells, or PBMCs; the material itself was cDNA or gDNA.

Under the authors' procedure: Scientists estimated how many nucleated cells there were by amplifying reference gene primers. The method was immunoSEQ multiplex PCR; TCRdb's version includes in-frame clones alone and lacks a portion of them. The V and J calls and the clone size are those of that table, but D and trimming were determined from the DNA. Here the sample spans 80,000 to 100,000 clones, roughly nine tenths being singletons. Germline-derived CDR1 and CDR2 are MNHEY and SVGEGT. The CDR3 is 17 residues long. The V segment lost 0 bases and the J segment 3 bases; nucleotides outside the gene matches: 8.

V usage is TRBV6-2 or TRBV6-3 and J usage is TRBJ1-1, with TRBD1 matching 9 bases. Sequenced material: peripheral blood. The TCR was taken from a human donor with active COVID-19. The donor label of this sample is uncertain. The CDR3 region is CASSYSIDRGRDTEAFF. CDR3 DNA sequence: TGTGCCAGCAGTTACTCGATCGACAGGGGGAGGGACACTGAAGCTTTCTTT.